These 8 T cell receptor beta chains were all obtained from the same sample, sequenced in a study of blood T cell repertoires in COVID-19. Produced via immunoSEQ multiplex PCR; TCRdb's table is partial and in-frame only. The table has around 59,000 clones, around 81% seen once. The sample taken for sequencing was peripheral blood. Source of these receptors: an elderly woman with active or convalescent COVID-19.

V and J are TRBV5-6 and TRBJ2-6; TRBD1 agrees at 9 bases. CDR1 SGHDT and CDR2 YYEEEE come from the germline V gene. This CDR3 comprises 17 residues. Germline trimming cut 2 bases from V and 1 base from J; bases unmatched to any gene: 4. The CDR3 is CASSFWTGASGANVLTF. The CDR3 DNA reads as TGTGCCAGCAGCTTCTGGACAGGGGCTTCTGGGGCCAACGTCCTGACTTTC.

The V and J genes are TRBV18 and TRBJ1-4; D gene unclear. In germline, CDR1 is KGHSH, CDR2 LQKENI. This CDR3 comprises 14 residues. V was pared by 3 bases and J by 7 bases, with 12 bases between. CDR3 sequence reads: CASSPERTSEKLFF. The CDR3 DNA follows: TGTGCCAGCTCACCGGAGCGGACCAGTGAAAAACTGTTTTTT.

The gene calls are TRBV6-1 and TRBJ1-3; a possible D gene is TRBD1 (6 bases). The germline V gene encodes CDR1 MNHNS and CDR2 SASEGT. V was cut by 0 bases and J by 4 bases, with 10 bases left in between. The CDR3 has 15 residues. DNA for the CDR3: TGTGCCAGCAGTGAAGCGGGGGGGCCGGGAAACACCATATATTTT. Translated, it gives CASSEAGGPGNTIYF.

The V call is TRBV6-5, the J call TRBJ2-1, with TRBD2 identical over 8 bases. CDR1 MNHEY and CDR2 SVGAGI come from the germline V gene. V shed 4 bases and J 4 bases; nucleotides not matched to a gene: 9. The CDR3 length is 16 residues. For the CDR3, the DNA is TGTGCCAGCAGTTCCCAGTTGGCGGGGGGTTACAATGAGCAGTTCTTC. Amino acid sequence: CASSSQLAGGYNEQFF.

The chain uses TRBV5-1 and TRBJ2-1; TRBD2 matches at 7 bases. The CDR3 is made up of 13 amino acids. The trim removed 1 base at V and 6 bases at J, leaving 1 base unmatched. In germline, CDR1 is SGHRS, CDR2 YFSETQ. The CDR3 spells CASSLPGGNEQFF. Written as DNA, the CDR3 is TGCGCCAGCAGCTTGCCGGGGGGCAATGAGCAGTTCTTC.

The chain recombines TRBV24-1 with TRBJ1-5; D gene ambiguous. The CDR3 totals 13 residues. Per germline, CDR1 KGHDR and CDR2 SFDVKD. V shed 1 base and J shed 7 bases, with 7 bases lying between them. CDR3 residues: CATSDFTGQPQHF. The CDR3 DNA is TGTGCCACCAGTGATTTTACGGGGCAGCCCCAGCATTTT.

The V and J genes are TRBV9 and TRBJ2-3, with 9 bases identical to TRBD1. Germline trimming cut 1 base from V and 3 bases from J; bases unmatched to any gene: 6. Per germline, CDR1 SGDLS and CDR2 YYNGEE. CDR3 size: 16 residues. This CDR3 reads CASSVSTGGITDTQYF. The CDR3 bases are TGTGCCAGCAGCGTATCGACAGGGGGTATTACAGATACGCAGTATTTT.

The chain links TRBV10-3 to TRBJ2-3, with 9 bases aligning to TRBD2. In germline, CDR1 is ENHRY, CDR2 SYGVKD. V lost 5 bases and J lost 3; bases outside the gene matches: 12. This CDR3 has 17 amino acids. The CDR3 here is CAISPTGAGGPTDTQYF. The CDR3 DNA follows: TGTGCCATCAGTCCCACCGGGGCGGGGGGGCCAACAGATACGCAGTATTTT.